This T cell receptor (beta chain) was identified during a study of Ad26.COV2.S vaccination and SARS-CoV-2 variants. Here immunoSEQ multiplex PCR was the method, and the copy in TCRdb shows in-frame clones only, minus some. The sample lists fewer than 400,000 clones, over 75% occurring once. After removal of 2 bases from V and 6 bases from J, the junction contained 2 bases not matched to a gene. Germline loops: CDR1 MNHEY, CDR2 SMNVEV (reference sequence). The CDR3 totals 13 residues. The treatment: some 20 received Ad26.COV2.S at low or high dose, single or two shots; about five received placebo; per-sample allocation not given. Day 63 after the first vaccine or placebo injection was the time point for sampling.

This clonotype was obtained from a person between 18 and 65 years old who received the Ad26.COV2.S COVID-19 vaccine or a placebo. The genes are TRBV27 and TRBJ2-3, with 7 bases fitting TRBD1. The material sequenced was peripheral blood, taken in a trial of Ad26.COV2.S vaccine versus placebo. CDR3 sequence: CASSLPTGDTQYF. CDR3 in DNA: TGTGCCAGCAGTTTACCGACAGGGGATACGCAGTATTTT.